These T cell receptor beta chains were read from a single sample in a study of T cell changes during pregnancy in multiple sclerosis. Clones were read by immunoSEQ multiplex PCR, and TCRdb kept only the in-frame ones, dropping some. In the table there are around 60,000 clones, roughly 89% of which are singletons. The source material was CD4+ T cells from peripheral blood mononuclear cells, sampled after pregnancy. The receptor source for this set is a female donor in good health, enrolled as a control in a pregnancy study. The CDR3 runs from the conserved cysteine through the conserved F or W. A D gene is named only where the DNA matches it firmly. Size is omitted from some rows. Given values are once, few, many or a class for expanded clones.

d_gene: .; j_gene: TRBJ1-2; len: 13; abundance: .; v_gene: TRBV7-2; CDR3aa: CASSPAAEYGYTF; CDR3nt: TGTGCCAGCAGCCCCGCCGCGGAGTATGGCTACACCTTC
d_gene: .; j_gene: TRBJ1-2; len: 14; abundance: .; v_gene: TRBV18; CDR3aa: CASSPSTENYGYTF; CDR3nt: TGTGCCAGCTCACCATCAACAGAGAACTATGGCTACACCTTC
d_gene: .; j_gene: TRBJ1-1; len: 18; abundance: .; v_gene: TRBV5-4; CDR3aa: CASTLGVGRKLLDTEAFF; CDR3nt: TGTGCCAGCACCCTAGGGGTAGGACGCAAACTGTTGGACACTGAAGCTTTCTTT
d_gene: .; j_gene: TRBJ1-1; len: 13; abundance: .; v_gene: TRBV9; CDR3aa: CASSTRMNTEAFF; CDR3nt: TGTGCCAGCAGCACTCGAATGAACACTGAAGCTTTCTTT
d_gene: .; j_gene: TRBJ1-4; len: 11; abundance: few; v_gene: TRBV4-3; CDR3aa: CASSRVFEEFF; CDR3nt: TGCGCCAGCAGCCGCGTCTTCGAGGAGTTTTTT
d_gene: .; j_gene: TRBJ1-2; len: 17; abundance: .; v_gene: TRBV7-2; CDR3aa: CASSPRNINREGNGYTF; CDR3nt: TGTGCCAGCAGCCCCCGAAATATTAACAGGGAAGGCAATGGCTACACCTTC
d_gene: .; j_gene: TRBJ1-1; len: 13; abundance: .; v_gene: TRBV2; CDR3aa: CASSVWAHTEAFF; CDR3nt: TGTGCCAGCAGTGTTTGGGCCCACACTGAAGCTTTCTTT
d_gene: .; j_gene: TRBJ1-2; len: 15; abundance: .; v_gene: TRBV14; CDR3aa: CASSQGPGSNYGYTF; CDR3nt: TGTGCCAGCAGCCAAGGACCGGGGTCAAACTATGGCTACACCTTC
d_gene: .; j_gene: TRBJ1-2; len: 14; abundance: .; v_gene: TRBV6-5; CDR3aa: CASMSSRTPYGYTF; CDR3nt: TGTGCCAGCATGAGCTCGCGGACACCCTATGGCTACACCTTC
d_gene: TRBD1; j_gene: TRBJ2-1; len: 22; abundance: once; v_gene: TRBV4-1; CDR3aa: CASSQFPRQGGSPGLSWPEQFF; CDR3nt: TGCGCCAGCAGCCAATTTCCGAGACAGGGGGGTAGCCCGGGACTTTCTTGGCCTGAGCAGTTCTTC
d_gene: TRBD2; j_gene: TRBJ2-1; len: 18; abundance: .; v_gene: TRBV5-4; CDR3aa: CASSLAGGQFFRYNEQFF; CDR3nt: TGTGCCAGCAGCTTGGCGGGGGGGCAGTTTTTCCGCTACAATGAGCAGTTCTTC
d_gene: TRBD1; j_gene: TRBJ1-5; len: 15; abundance: .; v_gene: TRBV19; CDR3aa: CASSDTGAYNQPQHF; CDR3nt: TGTGCCAGTAGTGATACAGGGGCGTACAATCAGCCCCAGCATTTT
d_gene: .; j_gene: TRBJ1-1; len: 11; abundance: .; v_gene: TRBV30; CDR3aa: CAMERNTEAFF; CDR3nt: TGTGCGATGGAGAGGAACACTGAAGCTTTCTTT
d_gene: TRBD2; j_gene: TRBJ2-1; len: 15; abundance: once; v_gene: TRBV30; CDR3aa: CAWEQGLAGRGEQFF; CDR3nt: TGTGCCTGGGAACAGGGACTAGCGGGGAGGGGTGAGCAGTTCTTC
d_gene: .; j_gene: TRBJ2-2; len: 14; abundance: .; v_gene: TRBV7-6; CDR3aa: CASSFDTNTGELFF; CDR3nt: TGTGCCAGCAGCTTCGACACCAACACCGGGGAGCTGTTTTTT
d_gene: .; j_gene: TRBJ1-4; len: 17; abundance: .; v_gene: TRBV27; CDR3aa: CASSLFGRSTTNEKLFF; CDR3nt: TGTGCCAGCAGTTTATTTGGCAGGTCCACAACTAATGAAAAACTGTTTTTT
d_gene: TRBD2; j_gene: TRBJ2-1; len: 15; abundance: .; v_gene: TRBV11-2; CDR3aa: CASSLRASGGHEQFF; CDR3nt: TGTGCCAGCAGCTTAAGGGCTAGCGGGGGCCATGAGCAGTTCTTC